The 5 T cell receptor beta chains below come from one sample, sequenced in a study of shared clonotypes between healthy human individuals. Clones were sequenced by immunoSEQ multiplex PCR, and TCRdb holds only the in-frame ones, with some missing. The data contain 2 million or so clones, around 95% of them singletons. The source material was naive CD4+ T cells sorted from blood. The subset denotes: CD45RA+ positively selected. The receptor source for this set is a man aged 18-30 years in good health.

The chain links TRBV10-3 to TRBJ1-1; D unclear. This CDR3 region has 12 residues. CDR1 and CDR2 (germline): ENHRY, SYGVKD. Trimming removed 6 bases from V and 1 base from J, with 6 bases in between. CDR3 sequence reads: CAISPGNTEAFF. DNA of the CDR3: TGTGCCATCAGCCCGGGGAACACTGAAGCTTTCTTT.

The rearrangement uses TRBV10-1 and TRBJ2-7; D unresolved. The CDR3 runs to 13 residues. The germline gives CDR1 WNHNN, CDR2 SYGVQD (reference sequence). Trimming removed 3 bases from V and 3 bases from J, with 9 bases in between. This CDR3 reads CASSDLERYEQYF. In nucleotides, the CDR3 is TGCGCCAGCAGTGACCTCGAACGCTACGAGCAGTACTTC.

Details on this clone: This CDR3 is also generated by other DNA sequences in the sample. V and J are TRBV10-3 and TRBJ2-7; TRBD1 matches at 7 bases. The CDR3 is made up of 12 amino acids. The germline V gene has CDR1 ENHRY and CDR2 SYGVKD. With V trimmed by 8 bases and J by 1 base, 2 bases remained unmatched. The CDR3 bases are TGTGCCATCGGGACAGTATCCTACGAGCAGTACTTC. Amino acid sequence: CAIGTVSYEQYF.

To note about this clone: This may be a read error: a much more frequent sequence differs by one nucleotide. This specimen includes other DNA sequences encoding the same CDR3. J is TRBJ1-1 and V is TRBV7-2; no reliable D call. Germline V lookup: CDR1 SGHTA, CDR2 FQGNSA. With 1 base removed from V and 1 base from J, the gap between germline ends came to 4 bases. The CDR3 extends over 13 amino acids. CDR3 sequence reads: CASSLGQNTEAFF. In DNA form, the CDR3 reads TGTGCCAGCAGCTTAGGGCAGAACACTGAAGCTTTCTTT.

The gene calls are TRBV28 and TRBJ1-1, with TRBD1 matching 7 bases. The V segment lost 5 bases and the J segment 4 bases; nucleotides outside the gene matches: 19. In germline, CDR1 is MDHEN, CDR2 SYDVKM. This CDR3 comprises 18 residues. The CDR3 loop reads CASSPPLGGRGGVTEAFF. The DNA for the CDR3 is TGTGCCAGCAGTCCCCCCCTTGGGGGCAGGGGGGGAGTCACTGAAGCTTTCTTT.